This passage covers 11 T cell receptor beta chains from one sample sequenced in a study of identical twins. TCRdb reprocessed the 5' RACE reads via MiXCR and lists one record per CDR3 protein. The data hold 200,000 to 250,000 distinct CDR3 sequences, with over 12% observed a single time. The sample taken for sequencing was memory (CD45RO+) T cells sorted from blood. The receptors were sampled from a woman between 18 and 30 years old in good health.

This clonotype was observed a handful of times. The J gene is TRBJ1-1, the V gene TRBV11-2, with TRBD1 as a possible D gene (5 bases). V was clipped by 6 bases and J by 8 bases, with 25 bases between them. The length of the CDR3 is 16 residues. Germline CDR1 is SGHAT and CDR2 is FQNNGV. CDR3 nucleotide sequence: TGTGCCAGCAGTGATCGGACACCGGCCGAAGCCGAAGAAGCTTTCTTT. Protein product: CASSDRTPAEAEEAFF.

The chain has TRBV6-2 or TRBV6-3 and TRBJ2-7; D is unclear. Germline values: CDR1 MNHEY, CDR2 SVGEGT. This CDR3 is built from 11 residues. V lost 5 bases and J lost 4, with 6 bases in between. The CDR3 nucleotides are TGTGCCAGCAGTAACAAGTACGAGCAGTACTTC. This codes for CASSNKYEQYF.

This clonotype was recorded many times. The chain carries TRBV5-5 and TRBJ2-1; the D is unclear. The CDR3 is 14 amino acids. V lost 4 bases, J lost 0 bases, and 8 bases lay in between. Germline assignment: CDR1 SGHKS and CDR2 YYEKEE (reference sequence). CDR3 in DNA: TGTGCCAGCAGCACGGCCATCTCCTACAATGAGCAGTTCTTC. It encodes CASSTAISYNEQFF. The full variable domain, rest sourced from reference TRBV5-5 and TRBJ2-1, is DAGVTQSPTHLIKTRGQQVTLRCSPISGHKSVSWYQQVLGQGPQFIFQYYEKEERGRGNFPDRFSARQFPNYSSELNVNALLLGDSALYLCASSTAISYNEQFFGPGTRLTVL.

This clonotype appeared a few times. The rearrangement joins TRBV7-2 to TRBJ2-4, with TRBD1 identical over 12 bases. J gave up 11 bases and V 10 bases, and 9 bases lay outside the gene matches. CDR3 length equals 13 residues. Germline lookup yields CDR1 SGHTA and CDR2 FQGNSA. CDR3 region: CAIDGTGGIVQYF. The CDR3 DNA is TGTGCCATCGACGGGACAGGGGGCATCGTTCAGTACTTC.

This clonotype was counted a few times. The CDR3 loop reads CASSQVDGRTDTQYF. In DNA form, the CDR3 reads TGCGCCAGCAGCCAAGTTGACGGGAGGACAGATACGCAGTATTTT. This chain connects TRBV4-3 to TRBJ2-3; 7 bases match TRBD2. From germline, CDR1 is LGHNA and CDR2 YSLEER. The CDR3 runs 15 residues. V was pared by 1 base and J by 3 bases, with 4 bases of the junction left unmatched.

This clonotype has just a few counts. V is TRBV2 and J is TRBJ2-7, with TRBD2 identical over 7 bases. Germline V gene data show CDR1 as SNHLY and CDR2 as FYNNEI. J lost 3 bases, V lost 10 bases, and 6 bases had no gene match. This CDR3 spans 12 amino acids. The CDR3 is CAITGGYYEQYF. Here the CDR3 DNA reads TGTGCCATTACGGGAGGTTACTACGAGCAGTACTTC.

This chain connects TRBV27 to TRBJ2-1; 7 nucleotides align to TRBD2. The CDR3 loop spans 17 amino acids. The V segment lost 5 bases and the J segment 4 bases; nucleotides outside the gene matches: 14. Germline V gene sequence: CDR1 MNHEY, CDR2 SMNVEV (reference sequence). CDR3 DNA sequence: TGTGCCAGCAGTGGAGCTACGGGACTAATACTGTACAATGAGCAGTTCTTC. It codes for CASSGATGLILYNEQFF.

This chain joins TRBV7-2 and TRBJ2-7; unclear D gene. CDR1 is SGHTA, CDR2 FQGNSA, per germline. The CDR3 totals 14 residues. Trimming left V 3 bases short and J 4 bases short, with 13 bases between. CDR3 DNA sequence: TGTGCCAGCAGCTTGCGCAAGGCGGATTACGAGCAGTACTTC. Its protein product is CASSLRKADYEQYF.

This clonotype has only a few counts. The CDR3 sequence: CASSESGWGEKLFF. CDR3 sequence (DNA): TGTGCCAGCAGCGAGTCAGGGTGGGGAGAAAAACTGTTTTTT. The chain combines TRBV27 with TRBJ1-4; weak D call: TRBD1 (5 bases). The V end lost 6 bases, the J end lost 8 bases, and 16 bases lay between the germline ends. Germline loops: CDR1 MNHEY, CDR2 SMNVEV (reference sequence). The CDR3 is 14 residues long.

In this sample, this clonotype turned up a few times. The chain is built from TRBV29-1 and TRBJ1-2, with D hard to call. The V end was cut by 2 bases, the J end by 3 bases, with 10 bases between. The germline V gene has CDR1 SQVTM and CDR2 ANQGSEA. This CDR3 is built from 13 residues. The CDR3 sequence is CSVELYTHYGYTF. The CDR3, as DNA: TGCAGCGTTGAACTCTATACCCACTATGGCTACACCTTC. The complete variable domain, with remaining parts taken from reference TRBV29-1 and TRBJ1-2, reads SAVISQKPSRDICQRGTSLTIQCQVDSQVTMMFWYRQQPGQSLTLIATANQGSEATYESGFVIDKFPISRPNLTFSTLTVSNMSPEDSSIYLCSVELYTHYGYTFGSGTRLTVV.

The V gene is TRBV20-1, the J gene TRBJ2-2; D is possibly TRBD1 (5 bases). This CDR3 is built from 14 residues. V dropped 5 bases and J dropped 2 bases, with 12 bases sitting between them. Germline lookup yields CDR1 DFQATT and CDR2 SNEGSKA (reference sequence). The CDR3 coding sequence is TGCAGTGCTCGCAGGGTGGGCAACACCGGGGAGCTGTTTTTT. Amino acid sequence: CSARRVGNTGELFF.